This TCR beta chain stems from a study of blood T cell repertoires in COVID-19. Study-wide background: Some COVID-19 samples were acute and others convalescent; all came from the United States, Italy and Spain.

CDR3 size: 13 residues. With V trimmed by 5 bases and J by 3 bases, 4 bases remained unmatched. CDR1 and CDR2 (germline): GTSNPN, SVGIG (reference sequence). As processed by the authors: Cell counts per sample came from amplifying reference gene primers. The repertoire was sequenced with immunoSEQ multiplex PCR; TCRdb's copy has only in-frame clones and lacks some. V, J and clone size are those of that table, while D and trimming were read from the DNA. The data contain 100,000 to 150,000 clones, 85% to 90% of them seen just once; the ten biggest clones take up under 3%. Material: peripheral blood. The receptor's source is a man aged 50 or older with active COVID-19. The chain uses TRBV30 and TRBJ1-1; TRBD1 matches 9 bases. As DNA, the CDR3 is TGTGCCTGGGGGGACAGGGCGGACACTGAAGCTTTCTTT. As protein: CAWGDRADTEAFF.